This T cell receptor (beta chain) was obtained from a study of blood T cell repertoires in COVID-19. Overall study: Sites across the United States, Italy and Spain contributed samples from acute and convalescent COVID-19.

This CDR3 comprises 16 residues. V was pared by 4 bases and J by 0 bases, with 6 bases of the junction left unmatched. Germline V gene data show CDR1 as LNHDA and CDR2 as SQIVND (reference sequence). Assay used: immunoSEQ multiplex PCR; TCRdb lists only in-frame clones, some missing. This sample carries some 500,000 clones, approximately 88% of them seen once, and the ten largest clones take roughly 8.3%. This clone was recorded only once. The chain carries TRBV19 and TRBJ2-1, with TRBD2 matching over 7 bases. The sequence was obtained from a woman in her forties or fifties with COVID-19, enrolled during active disease. The sample was peripheral blood. The CDR3 protein is CASSREGGRSYNEQFF. The CDR3 DNA is TGTGCCAGTAGTAGGGAGGGCGGGCGCTCCTACAATGAGCAGTTCTTC. Looking up the rest from reference TRBV19 and TRBJ2-1 gives the full variable domain: DGGITQSPKYLFRKEGQNVTLSCEQNLNHDAMYWYRQDPGQGLRLIYYSQIVNDFQKGDIAEGYSVSREKKESFPLTVTSAQKNPTAFYLCASSREGGRSYNEQFFGPGTRLTVL.